The clone carrying this T cell receptor (beta chain) was observed a few times. TCRdb keeps only in-frame clones here, not all; method: immunoSEQ multiplex PCR. The table shows under 65,000 clones, with approximately 83% occurring only once. These data originate in a study of control samples from healthy donors and cancer patients. Trimming removed 1 base at V and 4 bases at J, with 10 bases between. The CDR3 is 14 amino acids. The germline V gene has CDR1 SGHTA and CDR2 FQGTGA. The sequencing input was PBMCs. The receptor comes from a woman in her fifties or sixties with lung cancer. This chain connects TRBV7-3 to TRBJ1-1; D possibly corresponds to TRBD1 (6 bases). CDR3 sequence reads: CASSLNRASTEAFF. The DNA for the CDR3 is TGTGCCAGCAGCTTAAACAGGGCGAGCACTGAAGCTTTCTTT.